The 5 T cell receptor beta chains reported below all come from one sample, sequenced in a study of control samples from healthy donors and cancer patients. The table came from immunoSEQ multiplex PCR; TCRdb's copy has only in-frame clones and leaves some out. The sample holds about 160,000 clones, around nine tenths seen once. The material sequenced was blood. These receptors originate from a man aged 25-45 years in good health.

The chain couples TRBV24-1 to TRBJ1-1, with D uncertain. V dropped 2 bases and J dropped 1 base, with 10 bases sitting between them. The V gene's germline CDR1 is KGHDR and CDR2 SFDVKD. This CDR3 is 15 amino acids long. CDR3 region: CATSDSGLGNTEAFF. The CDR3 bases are TGTGCCACCAGTGATTCTGGCTTGGGGAACACTGAAGCTTTCTTT.

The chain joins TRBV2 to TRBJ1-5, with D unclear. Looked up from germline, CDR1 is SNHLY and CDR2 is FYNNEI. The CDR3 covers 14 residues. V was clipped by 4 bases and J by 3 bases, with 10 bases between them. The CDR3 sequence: CASSGVGFNQPQHF. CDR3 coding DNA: TGTGCCAGCAGTGGGGTAGGGTTCAATCAGCCCCAGCATTTT.

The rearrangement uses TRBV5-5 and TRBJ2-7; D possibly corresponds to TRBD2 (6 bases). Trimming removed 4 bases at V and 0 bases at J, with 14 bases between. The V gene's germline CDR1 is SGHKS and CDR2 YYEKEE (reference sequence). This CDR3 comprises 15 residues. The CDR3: CASSTRDGSSYEQYF. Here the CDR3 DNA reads TGTGCCAGCAGCACTAGGGACGGGAGCTCCTACGAGCAGTACTTC.

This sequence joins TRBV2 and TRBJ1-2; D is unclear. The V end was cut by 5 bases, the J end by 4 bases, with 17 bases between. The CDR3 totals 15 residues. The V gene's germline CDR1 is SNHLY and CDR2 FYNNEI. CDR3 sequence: CASSSTVPWGYGYTF. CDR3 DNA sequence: TGTGCCAGCAGTTCGACCGTTCCCTGGGGCTATGGCTACACCTTC. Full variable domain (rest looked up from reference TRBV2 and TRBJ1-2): EPEVTQTPSHQVTQMGQEVILRCVPISNHLYFYWYRQILGQKVEFLVSFYNNEISEKSEIFDDQFSVERPDGSNFTLKIRSTKLEDSAMYFCASSSTVPWGYGYTFGSGTRLTVV.

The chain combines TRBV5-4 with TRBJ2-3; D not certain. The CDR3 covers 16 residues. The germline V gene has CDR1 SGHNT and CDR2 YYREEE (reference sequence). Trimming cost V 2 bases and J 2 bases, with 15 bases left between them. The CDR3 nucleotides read TGTGCCAGCAGCTTCGGTTGGGCCAGGAACACAGATACGCAGTATTTT. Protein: CASSFGWARNTDTQYF.